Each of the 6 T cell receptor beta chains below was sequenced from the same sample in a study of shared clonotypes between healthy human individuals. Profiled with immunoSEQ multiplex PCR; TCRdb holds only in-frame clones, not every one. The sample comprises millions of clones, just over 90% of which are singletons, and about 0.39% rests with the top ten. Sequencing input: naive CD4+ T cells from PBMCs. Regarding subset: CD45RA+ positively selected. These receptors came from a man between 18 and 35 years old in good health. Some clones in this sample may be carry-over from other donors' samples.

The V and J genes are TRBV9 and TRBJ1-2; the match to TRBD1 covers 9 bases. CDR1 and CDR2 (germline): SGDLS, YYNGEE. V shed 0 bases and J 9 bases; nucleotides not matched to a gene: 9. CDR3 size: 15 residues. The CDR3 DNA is TGTGCCAGCAGCGTAGGAGGGACAGGGTCTTTGAGCTACACCTTC. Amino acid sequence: CASSVGGTGSLSYTF.

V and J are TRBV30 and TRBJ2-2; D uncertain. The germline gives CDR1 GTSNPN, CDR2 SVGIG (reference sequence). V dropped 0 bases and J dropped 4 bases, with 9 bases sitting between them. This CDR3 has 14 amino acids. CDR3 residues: CAWSVKASTGELFF. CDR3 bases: TGTGCCTGGAGTGTAAAGGCTTCCACCGGGGAGCTGTTTTTT.

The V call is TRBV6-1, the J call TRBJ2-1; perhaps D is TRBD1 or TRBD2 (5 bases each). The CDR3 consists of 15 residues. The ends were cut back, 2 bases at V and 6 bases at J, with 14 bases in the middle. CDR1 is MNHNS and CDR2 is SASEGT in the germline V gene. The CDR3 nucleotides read TGTGCCAGCAGTGAATTTCCGGGAAGGGGCAATGAGCAGTTCTTC. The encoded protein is CASSEFPGRGNEQFF.

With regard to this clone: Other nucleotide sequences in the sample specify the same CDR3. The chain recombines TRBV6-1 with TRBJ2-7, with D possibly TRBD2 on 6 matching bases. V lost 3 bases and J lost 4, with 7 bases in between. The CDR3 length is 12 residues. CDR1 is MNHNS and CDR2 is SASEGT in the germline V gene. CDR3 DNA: TGTGCCAGCAGTGAGACTAGGTACGAGCAGTACTTC. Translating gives CASSETRYEQYF.

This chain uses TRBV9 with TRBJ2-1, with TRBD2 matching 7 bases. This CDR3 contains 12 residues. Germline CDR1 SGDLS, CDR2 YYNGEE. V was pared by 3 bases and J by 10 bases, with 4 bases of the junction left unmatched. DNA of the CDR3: TGTGCCAGCAGCGCAACTAGCGTCGAGCAGTTCTTC. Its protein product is CASSATSVEQFF. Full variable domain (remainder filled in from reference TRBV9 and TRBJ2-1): DSGVTQTPKHLITATGQRVTLRCSPRSGDLSVYWYQQSLDQGLQFLIQYYNGEERAKGNILERFSAQQFPDLHSELNLSSLELGDSALYFCASSATSVEQFFGPGTRLTVL.

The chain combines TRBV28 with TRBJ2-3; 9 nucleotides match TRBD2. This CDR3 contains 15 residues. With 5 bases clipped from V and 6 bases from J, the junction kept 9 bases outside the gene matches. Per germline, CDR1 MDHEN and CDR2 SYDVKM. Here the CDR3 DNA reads TGTGCCAGCAGTAACGGCGGGAGGGGGTTGGATACGCAGTATTTT. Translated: CASSNGGRGLDTQYF. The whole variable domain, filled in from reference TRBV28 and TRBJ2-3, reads DVKVTQSSRYLVKRTGEKVFLECVQDMDHENMFWYRQDPGLGLRLIYFSYDVKMKEKGDIPEGYSVSREKKERFSLILESASTNQTSMYLCASSNGGRGLDTQYFGPGTRLTVL.